The clone carrying this TCR beta chain was counted between two and nine times. Its cognate antigen is unknown. V lost 0 bases and J lost 5; bases outside the gene matches: 0. CDR3 size: 13 residues. The V gene's germline CDR1 is WNHNN and CDR2 SYGVQD (reference sequence). The PCR made use of 60 Vbeta and 13 Jbeta primers. Method: immunoSEQ multiplex PCR; TCRdb's copy keeps in-frame clones and lacks some. Here the sample spans approximately 120,000 clones, 60% to 80% being singletons. This sample is part of a study of cytomegalovirus exposure and HLA in healthy donors. Study-wide points: Later analysis identified a missense DCLRE1C variant that was linked to TCR beta V- and J-gene trimming. What a later analysis showed was that several of the most significant clusters appeared linked to common viral pathogens. Productive rates of about 90% or about 30% were seen for most TCR beta V segments in an earlier analysis. The authors enumerated over 150 TCR beta chains as linked to cytomegalovirus.

This chain joins TRBV10-1 and TRBJ2-5, with 7 bases identical to TRBD1. The clonotype comes from a man aged 45 to 65 in good health and CMV-seronegative. Sequencing used PBMCs. CDR3 in amino acids: CASSESDRETQYF. The CDR3 nucleotides read TGCGCCAGCAGTGAGTCGGACAGGGAGACCCAGTACTTC.